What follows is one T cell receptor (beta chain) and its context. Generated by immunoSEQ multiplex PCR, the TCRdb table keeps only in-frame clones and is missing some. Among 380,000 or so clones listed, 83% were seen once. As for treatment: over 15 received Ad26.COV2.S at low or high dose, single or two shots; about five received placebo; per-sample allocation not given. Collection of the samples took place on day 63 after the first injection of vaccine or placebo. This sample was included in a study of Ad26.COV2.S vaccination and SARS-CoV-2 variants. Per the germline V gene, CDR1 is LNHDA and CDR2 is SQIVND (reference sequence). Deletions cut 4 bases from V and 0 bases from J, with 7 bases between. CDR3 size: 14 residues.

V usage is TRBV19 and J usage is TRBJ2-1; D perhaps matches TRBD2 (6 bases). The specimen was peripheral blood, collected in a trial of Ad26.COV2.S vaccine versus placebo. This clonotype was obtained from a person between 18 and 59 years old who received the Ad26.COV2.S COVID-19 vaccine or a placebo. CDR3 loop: CASSNGGSYNEQFF. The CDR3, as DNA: TGTGCCAGTAGTAACGGGGGCTCCTACAATGAGCAGTTCTTC.